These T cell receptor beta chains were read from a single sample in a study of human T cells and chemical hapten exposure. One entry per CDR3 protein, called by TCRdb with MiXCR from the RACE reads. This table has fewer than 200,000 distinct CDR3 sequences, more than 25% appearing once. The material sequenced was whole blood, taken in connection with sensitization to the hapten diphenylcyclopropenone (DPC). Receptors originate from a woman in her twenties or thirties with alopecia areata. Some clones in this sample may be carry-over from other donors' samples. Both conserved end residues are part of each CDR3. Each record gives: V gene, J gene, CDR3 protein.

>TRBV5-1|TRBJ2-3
CASSLNPSSTDTQYF
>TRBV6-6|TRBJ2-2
CASGGPGELFF
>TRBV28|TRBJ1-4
CASSLGGQADQKLFF
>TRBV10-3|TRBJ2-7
CAIKGTDISYEQYF
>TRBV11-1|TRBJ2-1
CASSPSFDSRSYNEQFF
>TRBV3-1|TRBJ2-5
CASSRRTSGRTLQETQYF
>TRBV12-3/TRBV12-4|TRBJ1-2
CASSSRQGGGYGYTF
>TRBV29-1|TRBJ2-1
CSAPGQGPYLQFF
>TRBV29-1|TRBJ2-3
CSVGGPSSTDTQYF
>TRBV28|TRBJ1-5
CASSLDRGDQPQHF
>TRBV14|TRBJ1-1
CASSQGVRLNTEAFF
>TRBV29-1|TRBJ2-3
CSAALGSGTDTQYF
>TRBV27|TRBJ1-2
CASSRDRGIGYTF
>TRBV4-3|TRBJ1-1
CANREGTPNTEAFF
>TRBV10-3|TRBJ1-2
CATQGPTNYGYTF
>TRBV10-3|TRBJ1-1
CAISPGQPLNTEAFF
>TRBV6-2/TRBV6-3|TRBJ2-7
CASSRVAGVSYEQYF
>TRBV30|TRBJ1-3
CAWSVGLSGNTIYF
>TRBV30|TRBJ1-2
CAWVGPTLANYGYTF
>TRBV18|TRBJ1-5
CASSPPGQEGNQPQHF
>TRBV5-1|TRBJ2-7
CASSLEDHSCEQYF
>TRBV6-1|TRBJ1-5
CASTLAGRGPINQPQHF
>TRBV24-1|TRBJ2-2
CATSDTSGRGTGELFF
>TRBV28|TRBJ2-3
CASSPGTTPNAQYF
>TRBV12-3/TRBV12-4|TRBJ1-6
CASSSAGTDNSPLHF
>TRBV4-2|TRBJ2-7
CASSQAPTTLGLAGKHEQYF
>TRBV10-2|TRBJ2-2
CASRMTGGPGELFF
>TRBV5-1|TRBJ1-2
CASSLEPDYGYTF
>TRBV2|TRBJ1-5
CASSELRGRQPQHF
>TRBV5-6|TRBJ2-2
CASTLRGPDTGELFF
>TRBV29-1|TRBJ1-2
CSVQDRDYGYTF
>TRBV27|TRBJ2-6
CASSLYPRRGTGANVLTF
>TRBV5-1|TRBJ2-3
CASSLVAGGVTDTQYF
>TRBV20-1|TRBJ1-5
CSATVPRTGDQPQHF
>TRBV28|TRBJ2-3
CASIGGGIISTDTQYF
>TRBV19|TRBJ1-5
CASTPRQVNQPQHF
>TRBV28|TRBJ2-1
CASSFRGNSYNEQFF
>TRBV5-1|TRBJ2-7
CASSEPQADEQYF
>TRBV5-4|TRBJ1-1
CASSNDRGLSEAFF
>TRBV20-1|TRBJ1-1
CSARDASEAFF
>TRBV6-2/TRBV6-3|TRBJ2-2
CASSTTSGSFAGELFF
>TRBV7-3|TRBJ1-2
CASSSPGIPMEGYTF
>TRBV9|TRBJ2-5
CASSVGTYQETQYF
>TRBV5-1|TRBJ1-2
CASSRDRVNGYTF
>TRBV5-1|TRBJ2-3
CASSLAWARTDTQYF
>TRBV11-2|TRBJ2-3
CASSRPQGRDTQYF
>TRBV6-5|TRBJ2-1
CASSQGGSLYNEQFF
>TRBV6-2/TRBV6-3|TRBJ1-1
CASSFGNTEAFF
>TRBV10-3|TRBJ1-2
CAISDSPGCESGYTF
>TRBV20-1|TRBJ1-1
CSARNPRKNTEAFF
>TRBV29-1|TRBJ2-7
CSVIGQFYEQYF
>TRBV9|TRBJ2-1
CASSRTGGNEQFF
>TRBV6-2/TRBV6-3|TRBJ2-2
CASTYGLAGANTGELFF
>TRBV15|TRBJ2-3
CATSRGLGDTSTDTQYF